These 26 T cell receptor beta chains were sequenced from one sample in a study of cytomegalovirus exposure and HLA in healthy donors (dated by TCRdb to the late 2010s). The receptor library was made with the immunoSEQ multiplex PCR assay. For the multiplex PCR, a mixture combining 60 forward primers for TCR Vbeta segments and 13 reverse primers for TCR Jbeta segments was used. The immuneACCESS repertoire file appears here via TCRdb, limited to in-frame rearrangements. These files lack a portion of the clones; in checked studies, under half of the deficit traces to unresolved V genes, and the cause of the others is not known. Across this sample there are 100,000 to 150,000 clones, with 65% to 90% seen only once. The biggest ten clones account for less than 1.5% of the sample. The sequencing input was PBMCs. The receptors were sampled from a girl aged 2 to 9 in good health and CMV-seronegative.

CDR3: CASSGGTGELFF. CDR3 coding DNA: TGTGCCAGCAGTGGGGGGACCGGGGAGCTGTTTTTT. This chain connects TRBV28 to TRBJ2-2; perhaps TRBD2 as D (6 bases). Germline CDR1 reads MDHEN; CDR2 reads SYDVKM. Trimming took 5 bases from V and 5 from J, leaving 6 bases between them. The CDR3 covers 12 residues.

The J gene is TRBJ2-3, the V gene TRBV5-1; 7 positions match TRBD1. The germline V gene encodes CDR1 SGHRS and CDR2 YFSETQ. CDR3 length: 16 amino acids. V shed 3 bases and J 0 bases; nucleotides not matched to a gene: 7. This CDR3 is CASSSGTAASTDTQYF. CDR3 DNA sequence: TGCGCCAGCAGCTCAGGGACAGCAGCTAGCACAGATACGCAGTATTTT.

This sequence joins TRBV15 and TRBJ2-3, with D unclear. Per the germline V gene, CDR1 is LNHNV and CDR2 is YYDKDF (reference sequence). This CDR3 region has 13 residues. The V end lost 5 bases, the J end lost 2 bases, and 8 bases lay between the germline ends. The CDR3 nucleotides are TGTGCCACCAGCTGGCGGATCACAGATACGCAGTATTTT. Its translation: CATSWRITDTQYF.

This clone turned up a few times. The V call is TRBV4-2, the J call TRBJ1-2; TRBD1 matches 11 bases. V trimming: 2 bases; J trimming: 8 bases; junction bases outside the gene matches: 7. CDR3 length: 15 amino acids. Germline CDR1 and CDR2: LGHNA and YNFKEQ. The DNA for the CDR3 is TGTGCCAGCAGCCAACTGTGGGGACAGGGGGGCGGCTACACCTTC. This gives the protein CASSQLWGQGGGYTF.

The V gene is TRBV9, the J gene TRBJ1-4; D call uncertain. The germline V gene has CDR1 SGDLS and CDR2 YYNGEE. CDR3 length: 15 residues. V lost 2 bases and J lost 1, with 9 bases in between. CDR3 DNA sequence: TGTGCCAGCAGCGTCTCACACCAAACTAATGAAAAACTGTTTTTT. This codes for CASSVSHQTNEKLFF.

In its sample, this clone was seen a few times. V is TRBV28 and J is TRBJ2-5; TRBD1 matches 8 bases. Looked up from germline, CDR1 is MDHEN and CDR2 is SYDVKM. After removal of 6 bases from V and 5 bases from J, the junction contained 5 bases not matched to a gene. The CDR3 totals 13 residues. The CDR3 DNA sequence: TGTGCCAGCAGGTCTAACAGGGGGGAGACCCAGTACTTC. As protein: CASRSNRGETQYF.

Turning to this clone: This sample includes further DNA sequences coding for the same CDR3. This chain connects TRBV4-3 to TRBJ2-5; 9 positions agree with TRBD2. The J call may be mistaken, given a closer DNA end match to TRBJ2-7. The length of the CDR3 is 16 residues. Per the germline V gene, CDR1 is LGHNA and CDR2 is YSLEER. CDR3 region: CASSQDRRGGTYEQYF. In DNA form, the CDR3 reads TGCGCCAGCAGCCAAGATAGGCGGGGGGGAACCTACGAGCAGTACTTC.

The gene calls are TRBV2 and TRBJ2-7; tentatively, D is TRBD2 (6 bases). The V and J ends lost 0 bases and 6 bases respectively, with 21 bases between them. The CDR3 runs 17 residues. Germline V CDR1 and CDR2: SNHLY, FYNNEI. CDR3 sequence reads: CASSEASGRDWVLEQYF. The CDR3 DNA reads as TGTGCCAGCAGTGAAGCGAGTGGGCGGGACTGGGTCCTCGAGCAGTACTTC.

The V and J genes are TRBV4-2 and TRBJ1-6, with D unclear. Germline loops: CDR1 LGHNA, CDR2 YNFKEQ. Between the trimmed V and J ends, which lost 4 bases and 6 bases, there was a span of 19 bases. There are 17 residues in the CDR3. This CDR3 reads CASSPLIPSEFNSPLHF. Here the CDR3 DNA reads TGTGCCAGCAGCCCCCTCATCCCCTCCGAGTTTAATTCACCCCTCCACTTT.

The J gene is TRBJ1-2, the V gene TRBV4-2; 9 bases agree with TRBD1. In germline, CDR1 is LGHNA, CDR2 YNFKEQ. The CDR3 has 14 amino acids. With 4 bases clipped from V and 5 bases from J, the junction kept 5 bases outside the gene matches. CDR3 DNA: TGTGCCAGCAGCCCCGAGACAGGGGGATATGGCTACACCTTC. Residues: CASSPETGGYGYTF.

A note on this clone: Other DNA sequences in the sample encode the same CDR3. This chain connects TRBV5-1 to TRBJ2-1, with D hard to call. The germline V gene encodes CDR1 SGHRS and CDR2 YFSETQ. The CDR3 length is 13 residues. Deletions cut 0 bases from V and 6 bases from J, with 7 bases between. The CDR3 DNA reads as TGCGCCAGCAGCTTGGGGGCTGGCAATGAGCAGTTCTTC. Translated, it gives CASSLGAGNEQFF.

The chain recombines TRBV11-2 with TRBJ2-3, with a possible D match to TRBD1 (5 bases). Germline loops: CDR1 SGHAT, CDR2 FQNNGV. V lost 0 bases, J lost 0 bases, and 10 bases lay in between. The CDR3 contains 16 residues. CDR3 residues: CASSLDREWSTDTQYF. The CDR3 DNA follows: TGTGCCAGCAGCTTAGACAGGGAATGGAGCACAGATACGCAGTATTTT.

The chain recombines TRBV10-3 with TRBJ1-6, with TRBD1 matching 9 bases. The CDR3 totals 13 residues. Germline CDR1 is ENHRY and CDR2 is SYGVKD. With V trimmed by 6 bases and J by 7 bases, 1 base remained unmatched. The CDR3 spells CAISGQGNSPLHF. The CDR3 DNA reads TGTGCCATCAGCGGACAGGGGAATTCACCCCTCCACTTT.

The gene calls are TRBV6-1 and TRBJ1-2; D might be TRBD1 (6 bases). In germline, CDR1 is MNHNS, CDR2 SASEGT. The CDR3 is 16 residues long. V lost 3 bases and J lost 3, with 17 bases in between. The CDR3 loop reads CASSDWTVTNYYGYTF. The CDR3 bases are TGTGCCAGCAGTGATTGGACAGTCACGAATTACTATGGCTACACCTTC.

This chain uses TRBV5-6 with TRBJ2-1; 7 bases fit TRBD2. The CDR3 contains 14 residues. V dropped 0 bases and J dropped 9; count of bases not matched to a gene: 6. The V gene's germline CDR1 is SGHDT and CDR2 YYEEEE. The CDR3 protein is CASSLGGGSGEQFF. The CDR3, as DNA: TGTGCCAGCAGCTTGGGGGGGGGTTCTGGTGAGCAGTTCTTC.

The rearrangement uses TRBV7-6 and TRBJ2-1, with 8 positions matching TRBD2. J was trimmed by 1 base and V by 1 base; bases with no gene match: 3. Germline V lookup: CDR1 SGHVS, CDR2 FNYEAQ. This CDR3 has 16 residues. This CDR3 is CASSLELAVSYNEQFF. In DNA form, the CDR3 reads TGTGCCAGCAGCTTAGAACTAGCGGTATCCTACAATGAGCAGTTCTTC.

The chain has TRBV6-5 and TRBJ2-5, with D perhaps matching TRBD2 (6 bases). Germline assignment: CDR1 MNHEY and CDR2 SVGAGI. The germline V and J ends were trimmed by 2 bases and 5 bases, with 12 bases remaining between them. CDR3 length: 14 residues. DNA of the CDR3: TGTGCCAGCAGTTACAGGGGAACTAGCGAGACCCAGTACTTC. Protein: CASSYRGTSETQYF.

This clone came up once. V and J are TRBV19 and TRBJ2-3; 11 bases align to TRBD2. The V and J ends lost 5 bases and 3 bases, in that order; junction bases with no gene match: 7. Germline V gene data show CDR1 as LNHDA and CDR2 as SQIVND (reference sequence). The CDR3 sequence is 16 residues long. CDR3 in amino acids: CASSRLAGRETDTQYF. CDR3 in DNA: TGTGCCAGTAGTCGACTAGCGGGGAGGGAAACAGATACGCAGTATTTT.

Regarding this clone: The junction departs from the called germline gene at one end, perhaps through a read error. CDR3 sequence reads: CASTLVSRGVNTGELFF. For the CDR3, the DNA is TGTGCCAGCACCTTAGTATCCCGCGGGGTTAACACCGGGGAGCTGTTTTTT. The gene calls are TRBV7-8 and TRBJ2-2, with a weak D call TRBD2 (6 bases). In germline, CDR1 is SGHVS, CDR2 FQNEAQ. The CDR3 has 17 residues. Filled out from reference TRBV7-8 and TRBJ2-2, the complete variable domain reads GAGVSQSPRYKVAKRGQDVALRCDPISGHVSLFWYQQALGQGPEFLTYFQNEAQLDKSGLPSDRFFAERPEGSVSTLKIQRTQQEDSAVYLCASTLVSRGVNTGELFFGEGSRLTVL.

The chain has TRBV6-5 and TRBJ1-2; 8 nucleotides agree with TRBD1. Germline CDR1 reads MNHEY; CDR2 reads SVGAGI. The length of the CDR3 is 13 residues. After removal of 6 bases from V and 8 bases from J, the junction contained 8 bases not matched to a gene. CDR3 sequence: CASSNRGRGGYTF. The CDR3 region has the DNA TGTGCCAGCAGCAACAGGGGGAGAGGCGGCTACACCTTC.

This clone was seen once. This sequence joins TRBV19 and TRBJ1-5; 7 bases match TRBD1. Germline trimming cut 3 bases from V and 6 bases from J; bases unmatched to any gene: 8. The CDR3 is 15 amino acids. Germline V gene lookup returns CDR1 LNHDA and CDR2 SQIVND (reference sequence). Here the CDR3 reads CASSIWTGLVQPQHF. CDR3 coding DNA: TGTGCCAGTAGTATTTGGACAGGCCTCGTTCAGCCCCAGCATTTT.

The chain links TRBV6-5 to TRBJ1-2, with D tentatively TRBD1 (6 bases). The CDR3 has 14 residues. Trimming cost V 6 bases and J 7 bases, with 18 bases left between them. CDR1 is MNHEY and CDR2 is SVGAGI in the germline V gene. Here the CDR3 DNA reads TGTGCCAGCAGCACGCTCGGGACATCTGGTGGCTACACCTTC. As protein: CASSTLGTSGGYTF.

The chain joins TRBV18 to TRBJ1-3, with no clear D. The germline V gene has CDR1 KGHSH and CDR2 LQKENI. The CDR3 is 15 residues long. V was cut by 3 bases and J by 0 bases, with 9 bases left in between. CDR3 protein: CASSPNPSSGNTIYF. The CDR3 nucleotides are TGTGCCAGCTCACCTAATCCGAGCTCTGGAAACACCATATATTTT. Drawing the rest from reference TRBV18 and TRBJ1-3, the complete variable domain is NAGVMQNPRHLVRRRGQEARLRCSPMKGHSHVYWYRQLPEEGLKFMVYLQKENIIDESGMPKERFSAEFPKEGPSILRIQQVVRGDSAAYFCASSPNPSSGNTIYFGEGSWLTVV.

The CDR3 DNA follows: TGTGCCGCGGTCCCGCGGGAGTTTTGGTACAATGAGCAGTTCTTC. Its translation: CAAVPREFWYNEQFF. The chain combines TRBV28 with TRBJ2-1; the match to TRBD2 covers 7 bases. CDR1 and CDR2 (germline): MDHEN, SYDVKM. The CDR3 contains 15 residues. Losses at the gene ends were 11 bases for V and 4 bases for J; bases not matched to a gene: 14.

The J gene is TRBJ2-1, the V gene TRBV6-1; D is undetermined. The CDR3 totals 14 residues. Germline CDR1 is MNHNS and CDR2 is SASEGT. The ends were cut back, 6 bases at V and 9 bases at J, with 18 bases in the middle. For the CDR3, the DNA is TGTGCCAGCAGACGACTTAGCAGCGTTGTTGAGCAGTTCTTC. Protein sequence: CASRRLSSVVEQFF.

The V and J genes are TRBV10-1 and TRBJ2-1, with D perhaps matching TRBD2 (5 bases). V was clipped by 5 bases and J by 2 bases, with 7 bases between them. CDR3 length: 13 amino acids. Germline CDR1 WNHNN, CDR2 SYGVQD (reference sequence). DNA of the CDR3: TGCGCCAGCAGTCGGGATACCTACAATGAGCAGTTCTTC. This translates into CASSRDTYNEQFF.